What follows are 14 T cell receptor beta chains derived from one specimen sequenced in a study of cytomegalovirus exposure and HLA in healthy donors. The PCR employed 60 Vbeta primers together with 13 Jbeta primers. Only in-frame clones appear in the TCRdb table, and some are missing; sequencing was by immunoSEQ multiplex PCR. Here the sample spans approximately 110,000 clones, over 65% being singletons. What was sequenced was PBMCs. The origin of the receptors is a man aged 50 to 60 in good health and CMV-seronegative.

CDR3 protein: CASSLSDKAYEQYV. The CDR3 DNA sequence: TGTGCCAGCAGTTTATCGGACAAGGCCTACGAGCAGTACGTC. The gene calls are TRBV28 and TRBJ2-7, with TRBD1 as a possible D gene (5 bases). The CDR3 is 14 residues long. CDR1 MDHEN and CDR2 SYDVKM come from the germline V gene. V was trimmed by 1 base and J by 2 bases, leaving 9 bases between them.

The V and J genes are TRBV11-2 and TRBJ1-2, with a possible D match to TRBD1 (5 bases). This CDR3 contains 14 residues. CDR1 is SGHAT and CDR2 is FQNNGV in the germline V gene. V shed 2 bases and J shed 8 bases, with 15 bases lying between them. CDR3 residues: CASSLQGRRGGYTF. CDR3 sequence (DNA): TGTGCCAGCAGCTTACAGGGTAGGCGGGGCGGCTACACCTTC.

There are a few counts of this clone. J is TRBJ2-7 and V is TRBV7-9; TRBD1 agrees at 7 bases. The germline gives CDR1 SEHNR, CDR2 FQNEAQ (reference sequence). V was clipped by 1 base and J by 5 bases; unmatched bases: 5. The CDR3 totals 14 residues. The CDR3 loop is CASSLVTGTNEQYF. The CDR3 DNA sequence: TGTGCCAGCAGCTTAGTGACAGGGACGAACGAGCAGTACTTC.

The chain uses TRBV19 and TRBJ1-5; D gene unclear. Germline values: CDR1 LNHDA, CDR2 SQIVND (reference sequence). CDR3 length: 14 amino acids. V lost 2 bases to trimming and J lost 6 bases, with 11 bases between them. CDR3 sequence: CASSISSGSQPQHF. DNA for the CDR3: TGTGCCAGTAGTATATCTTCGGGAAGTCAGCCCCAGCATTTT.

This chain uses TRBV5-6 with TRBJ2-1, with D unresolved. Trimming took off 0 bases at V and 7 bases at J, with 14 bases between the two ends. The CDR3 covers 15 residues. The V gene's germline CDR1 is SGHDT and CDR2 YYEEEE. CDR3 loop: CASSLGSPQRNEQFF. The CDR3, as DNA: TGTGCCAGCAGCTTGGGCAGCCCCCAGAGGAATGAGCAGTTCTTC.

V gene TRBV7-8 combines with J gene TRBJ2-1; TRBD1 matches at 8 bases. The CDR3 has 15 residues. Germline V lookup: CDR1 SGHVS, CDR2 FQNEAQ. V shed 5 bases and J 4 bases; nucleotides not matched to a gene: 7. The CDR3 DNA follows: TGTGCCAGCAGCCCCCGGGACAGGCTATACAATGAGCAGTTCTTC. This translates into CASSPRDRLYNEQFF.

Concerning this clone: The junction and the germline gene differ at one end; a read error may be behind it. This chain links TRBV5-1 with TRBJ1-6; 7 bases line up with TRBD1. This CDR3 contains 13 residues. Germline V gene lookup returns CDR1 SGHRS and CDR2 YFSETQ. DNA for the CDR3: TGCGCCAGCAGTTTGGGACAGAGCCTACCCCTCCACTTT. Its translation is CASSLGQSLPLHF. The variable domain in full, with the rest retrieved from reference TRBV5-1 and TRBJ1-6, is KAGVTQTPRYLIKTRGQQVTLSCSPISGHRSVSWYQQTPGQGLQFLFEYFSETQRNKGNFPGRFSGRQFSNSRSEMNVSTLELGDSALYLCASSLGQSLPLHFGNGTRLTVT.

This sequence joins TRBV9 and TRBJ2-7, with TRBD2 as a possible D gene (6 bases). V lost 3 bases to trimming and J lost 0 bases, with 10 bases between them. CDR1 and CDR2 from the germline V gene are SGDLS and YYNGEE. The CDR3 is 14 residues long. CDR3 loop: CASSDGTHSYEQYF. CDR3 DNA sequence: TGTGCCAGCAGCGACGGGACTCACTCCTACGAGCAGTACTTC.

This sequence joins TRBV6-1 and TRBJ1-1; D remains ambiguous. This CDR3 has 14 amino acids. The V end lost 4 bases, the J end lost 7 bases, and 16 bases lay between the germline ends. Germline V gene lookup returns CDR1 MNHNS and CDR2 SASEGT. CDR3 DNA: TGTGCCAGCAGTGCTCACGACAACTCTCTTGAAGCTTTCTTT. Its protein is CASSAHDNSLEAFF.

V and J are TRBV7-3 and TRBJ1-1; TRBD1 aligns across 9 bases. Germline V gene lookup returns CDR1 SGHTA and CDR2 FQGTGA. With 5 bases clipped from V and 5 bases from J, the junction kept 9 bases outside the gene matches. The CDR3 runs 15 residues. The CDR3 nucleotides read TGTGCCAGCAGCCCCACACAGGGGGCGCCGACTGAAGCTTTCTTT. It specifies CASSPTQGAPTEAFF.

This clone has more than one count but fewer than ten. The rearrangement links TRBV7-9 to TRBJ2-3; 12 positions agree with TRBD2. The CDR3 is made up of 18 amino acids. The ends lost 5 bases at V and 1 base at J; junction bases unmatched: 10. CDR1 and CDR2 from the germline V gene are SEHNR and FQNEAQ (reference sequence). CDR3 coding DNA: TGTGCCAGCAGCCCCCCACTAAGACTAGCGGGGGGCACAGATACGCAGTATTTT. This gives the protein CASSPPLRLAGGTDTQYF.

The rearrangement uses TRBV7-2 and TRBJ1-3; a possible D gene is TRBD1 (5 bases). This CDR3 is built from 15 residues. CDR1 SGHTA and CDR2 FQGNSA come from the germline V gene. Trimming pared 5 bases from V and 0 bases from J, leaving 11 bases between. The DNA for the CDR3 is TGTGCCAGCAGCCCCCGACAGAACTCTGGAAACACCATATATTTT. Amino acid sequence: CASSPRQNSGNTIYF.

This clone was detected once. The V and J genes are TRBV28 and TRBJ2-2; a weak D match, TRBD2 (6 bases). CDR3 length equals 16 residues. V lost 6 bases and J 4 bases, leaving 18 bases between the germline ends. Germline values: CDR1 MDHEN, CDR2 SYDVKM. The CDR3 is CASRATGLLLTGELFF. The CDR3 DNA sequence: TGTGCCAGCAGGGCCACGGGACTTCTACTCACCGGGGAGCTGTTTTTT.

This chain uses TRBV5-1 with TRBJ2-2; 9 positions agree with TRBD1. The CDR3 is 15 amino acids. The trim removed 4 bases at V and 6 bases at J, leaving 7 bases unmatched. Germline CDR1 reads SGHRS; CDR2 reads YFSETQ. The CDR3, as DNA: TGCGCCAGCAGCGGCGGACAGGGGCGACCCGGGGAGCTGTTTTTT. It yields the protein CASSGGQGRPGELFF.